These 23 T cell receptor beta chains share one sample of origin, sequenced in a study of blood T cell repertoires in COVID-19. Sequenced by immunoSEQ multiplex PCR; TCRdb stores in-frame clones only, minus some. The sample lists under 130,000 clones, over 75% seen once, with approximately 12% in the top ten. The source material was peripheral blood. These TCRs come from a human donor in a cohort sampled during active or convalescent COVID-19.

This chain connects TRBV6-2 or TRBV6-3 to TRBJ2-3, with TRBD2 identical over 13 bases. The germline V gene has CDR1 MNHEY and CDR2 SVGEGT. V lost 5 bases, J lost 7 bases, and 3 bases stayed unmatched. The CDR3 has 14 amino acids. The CDR3: CASSKGLAGNTQYF. CDR3 DNA sequence: TGTGCCAGCAGTAAGGGACTAGCGGGGAATACGCAGTATTTT.

The chain joins TRBV5-6 to TRBJ1-4, with 8 nucleotides matching TRBD1. Germline V gives CDR1 SGHDT, CDR2 YYEEEE. V was pared by 4 bases and J by 4 bases, with 3 bases of the junction left unmatched. CDR3 length equals 14 residues. The CDR3 nucleotides are TGTGCCAGCAGCCCAGGGGGCGTTAATGAAAAACTGTTTTTT. Translating it yields CASSPGGVNEKLFF.

This clone was observed a handful of times. The J gene is TRBJ1-6, the V gene TRBV12-3 or TRBV12-4, with D maybe TRBD1 (5 bases). This CDR3 is 12 amino acids long. CDR3 protein: CAAVLGGSPLHF. CDR3 coding DNA: TGTGCAGCAGTACTTGGGGGGTCACCCCTCCACTTT.

Only a few counts were recorded for this clone. V is TRBV27 and J is TRBJ2-2; tentative D call: TRBD2 (5 bases). This CDR3 contains 15 residues. Germline loops: CDR1 MNHEY, CDR2 SMNVEV (reference sequence). Trimming shortened V by 7 bases and J by 3 bases, and 15 bases separated the two germline ends. The CDR3 loop reads CASTPGRGYTGELFF. The DNA for the CDR3 is TGTGCCAGCACCCCCGGCAGAGGGTACACCGGGGAGCTGTTTTTT.

This chain uses TRBV5-3 with TRBJ1-1; 7 nucleotides agree with TRBD1. TRBV5-3 is assigned to the ORF class and has an uncertain function. V gave up 0 bases and J gave up 7 bases; unmatched junction bases: 6. The CDR3 sequence is 14 residues long. In nucleotides, the CDR3 is TGTGCCAGAAGCTTGGGCCGGGGACAGCATGAAGCTTTCTTT. Amino acids: CARSLGRGQHEAFF.

The genes are TRBV29-1 and TRBJ1-5; D might be TRBD1 (5 bases). Germline CDR1 and CDR2: SQVTM and ANQGSEA. CDR3 length: 14 amino acids. With 6 bases removed from V and 4 bases from J, the gap between germline ends came to 16 bases. CDR3 loop: CSVLTGDNNQPQHF. CDR3 bases: TGCAGCGTCCTTACAGGAGACAATAATCAGCCCCAGCATTTT.

In DNA, the CDR3 is TGTGCCAGCAGCTTAAGCAACAGCTACAATGAGCAGTTCTTC. It is translated as CASSLSNSYNEQFF. This sequence joins TRBV7-7 and TRBJ2-1, with D unclear. The CDR3 covers 14 residues. V lost 2 bases and J lost 3, with 8 bases in between. The germline gives CDR1 SSHAT, CDR2 FNYEAQ (reference sequence).

The chain is built from TRBV6-5 and TRBJ2-3; D call uncertain. The V and J ends lost 7 bases and 2 bases respectively, with 4 bases between them. The CDR3 is 11 amino acids. CDR1 is MNHEY and CDR2 is SVGAGI in the germline V gene. DNA for the CDR3: TGTGCCAGCACTAACACAGATACGCAGTATTTT. Protein: CASTNTDTQYF.

The chain is built from TRBV5-6 and TRBJ2-5, with TRBD1 matching over 8 bases. Losses at the gene ends were 4 bases for V and 9 bases for J; bases not matched to a gene: 8. The CDR3 totals 13 residues. Germline V gene lookup returns CDR1 SGHDT and CDR2 YYEEEE. The CDR3 bases are TGTGCCAGCAGCGGGACAGGTTCCGGGCCCCAGTACTTC. Residues: CASSGTGSGPQYF. Full variable domain (missing parts from reference TRBV5-6 and TRBJ2-5): DAGVTQSPTHLIKTRGQQVTLRCSPKSGHDTVSWYQQALGQGPQFIFQYYEEEERQRGNFPDRFSGHQFPNYSSELNVNALLLGDSALYLCASSGTGSGPQYFGPGTRLLVL.

V is TRBV19 and J is TRBJ1-2; 7 nucleotides line up with TRBD1. Germline loops: CDR1 LNHDA, CDR2 SQIVND (reference sequence). V lost 5 bases and J lost 0; bases outside the gene matches: 3. The length of the CDR3 is 14 residues. For the CDR3, the DNA is TGTGCCAGTAGTCCACAGGGGCCTAACTATGGCTACACCTTC. It yields the protein CASSPQGPNYGYTF.

To note about this clone: Other DNA variants within this sample encode the same CDR3. The chain employs TRBV9 and TRBJ1-3; D gene uncertain. CDR1 and CDR2 from the germline V gene are SGDLS and YYNGEE. The CDR3 contains 14 residues. Trimming took 0 bases from V and 0 from J, leaving 4 bases between them. CDR3 in DNA: TGTGCCAGCAGCGTAGGTAGCTCTGGAAACACCATATATTTT. Amino acids: CASSVGSSGNTIYF.

The CDR3 here is CASSFDRENTEAFF. DNA of the CDR3: TGCGCCAGCAGCTTTGACAGGGAGAACACTGAAGCTTTCTTT. The chain couples TRBV5-1 to TRBJ1-1, with 7 bases matching TRBD1. CDR1 is SGHRS, CDR2 YFSETQ, per germline. The CDR3 contains 14 residues. Germline trimming cut 2 bases from V and 1 base from J; bases unmatched to any gene: 2.

This chain uses TRBV9 with TRBJ2-7; D remains ambiguous. Germline values: CDR1 SGDLS, CDR2 YYNGEE. The V end lost 0 bases, the J end lost 0 bases, and 31 bases lay between the germline ends. The CDR3 runs to 22 residues. CDR3 sequence (DNA): TGTGCCAGCAGCGTAGCTTGGCAATCGTTAGGCGGTACTGTACCATACTCCTACGAGCAGTACTTC. Its translation is CASSVAWQSLGGTVPYSYEQYF. Full variable domain (missing parts from reference TRBV9 and TRBJ2-7): DSGVTQTPKHLITATGQRVTLRCSPRSGDLSVYWYQQSLDQGLQFLIQYYNGEERAKGNILERFSAQQFPDLHSELNLSSLELGDSALYFCASSVAWQSLGGTVPYSYEQYFGPGTRLTVT.

The V and J genes are TRBV30 and TRBJ1-2; TRBD1 matches at 7 bases. This CDR3 is built from 13 residues. The germline V gene has CDR1 GTSNPN and CDR2 SVGIG (reference sequence). The junction had 5 bases not matched to a gene; V was cut back by 5 bases and J by 2 bases. The CDR3: CAWSEGQNYGYTF. As DNA, the CDR3 is TGTGCCTGGTCCGAGGGACAGAACTATGGCTACACCTTC. Supplemented by reference TRBV30 and TRBJ1-2, the full variable domain reads SQTIHQWPATLVQPVGSPLSLECTVEGTSNPNLYWYRQAAGRGLQLLFYSVGIGQISSEVPQNLSASRPQDRQFILSSKKLLLSDSGFYLCAWSEGQNYGYTFGSGTRLTVV.

The chain is built from TRBV11-3 and TRBJ2-1; D is unresolved. CDR1 SGHNT and CDR2 YENEEA come from the germline V gene. V dropped 5 bases and J dropped 6 bases, with 14 bases sitting between them. The CDR3 is 14 residues long. CDR3 coding DNA: TGTGCCAGCAGCCCTAGGATTATTCCCAATGAGCAGTTCTTC. This translates into CASSPRIIPNEQFF.

J is TRBJ2-6 and V is TRBV28, with 10 bases aligning to TRBD2. The length of the CDR3 is 17 residues. Germline values: CDR1 MDHEN, CDR2 SYDVKM. Trimming at V came to 3 bases and at J to 0 bases, leaving 2 bases not matched to a gene. Written as DNA, the CDR3 is TGTGCCAGCAGTTTTACTAGCGGGGCCTCTGGGGCCAACGTCCTGACTTTC. Its translation: CASSFTSGASGANVLTF.

The chain combines TRBV28 with TRBJ2-6, with D possibly matching TRBD1 (5 bases). V was cut by 8 bases and J by 2 bases, with 13 bases left in between. This CDR3 has 15 amino acids. Germline V gene sequence: CDR1 MDHEN, CDR2 SYDVKM. In DNA, the CDR3 is TGTGCCAGCTCCACAGGCCTGGCTGGGGCCAACGTCCTGACTTTC. This translates into CASSTGLAGANVLTF.

The chain links TRBV28 to TRBJ1-1; a possible D gene is TRBD1 (6 bases). Germline V gene data show CDR1 as MDHEN and CDR2 as SYDVKM. This CDR3 is built from 16 residues. Trimming cost V 6 bases and J 2 bases, with 19 bases left between them. Here the CDR3 reads CASSTPKGGGNTEAFF. Written as DNA, the CDR3 is TGTGCCAGCAGCACCCCCAAAGGGGGGGGAAACACTGAAGCTTTCTTT.

V is TRBV5-1 and J is TRBJ1-5; no definite D call. Looked up from germline, CDR1 is SGHRS and CDR2 is YFSETQ. With 5 bases removed from V and 4 bases from J, the gap between germline ends came to 10 bases. CDR3 length: 13 residues. CDR3 DNA: TGCGCCAGCAGTAGCGTCGGTAATCAGCCCCAGCATTTT. Protein: CASSSVGNQPQHF.

The chain joins TRBV7-9 to TRBJ2-5; 9 nucleotides match TRBD2. Trimming removed 1 base from V and 9 bases from J; junction bases left unmatched: 3. In germline, CDR1 is SEHNR, CDR2 FQNEAQ (reference sequence). The CDR3 consists of 13 residues. CDR3 loop: CASSLGASGAQYF. The CDR3 DNA reads TGTGCCAGCAGCTTAGGCGCTAGCGGGGCCCAGTACTTC.

The rearrangement uses TRBV5-6 and TRBJ1-3, with D possibly being TRBD1 (6 bases). V was clipped by 0 bases and J by 0 bases, with 10 bases between them. Germline CDR1 reads SGHDT; CDR2 reads YYEEEE. The length of the CDR3 is 16 residues. The DNA of the CDR3 is TGTGCCAGCAGCTTGGTCAGGGGCTACTCTGGAAACACCATATATTTT. Encoded protein: CASSLVRGYSGNTIYF.

The chain is built from TRBV6-2 or TRBV6-3 and TRBJ1-2; 7 bases fit TRBD1. The CDR3 spans 15 residues. The junction had 7 bases not matched to a gene; V was cut back by 2 bases and J by 4 bases. In germline, CDR1 is MNHEY, CDR2 SVGEGT. The CDR3 DNA is TGTGCCAGCAGTTACGGCCGCAGGGGGTCCTATGGCTACACCTTC. Its translation is CASSYGRRGSYGYTF.

This chain links TRBV4-1 with TRBJ1-3; D perhaps matches TRBD1 (5 bases). V lost 0 bases and J 8 bases, leaving 11 bases between the germline ends. Germline V gene data show CDR1 as MGHRA and CDR2 as YSYEKL. This CDR3 is 14 amino acids long. This chain's CDR3 is CASSQETDVHTIYF. The DNA of the CDR3 is TGCGCCAGCAGCCAAGAGACAGATGTACACACCATATATTTT.